This entry lists 28 T cell receptor beta chains sequenced from one sample in a study of a mutant IDH1 vaccine in newly diagnosed glioma. Clones were sequenced by immunoSEQ multiplex PCR, and TCRdb holds only the in-frame ones, with some missing. The table has roughly 50,000 clones, 70% to 85% seen once. Their target antigens are unknown. Noted time point: week 35, safety follow-up. All doses held 300 ug of mutant IDH1 20-mer peptide, with topical imiquimod. Specimen: PBMCs, collected from a glioma patient whose treatment included an IDH1 peptide vaccine. All receptors come from a man aged 40-55 years with glioma.

The V call is TRBV10-1, the J call TRBJ2-7, with 7 bases fitting TRBD2. Trimming at V came to 0 bases and at J to 5 bases, leaving 4 bases not matched to a gene. The CDR3 is made up of 14 amino acids. Germline V gene lookup returns CDR1 WNHNN and CDR2 SYGVQD (reference sequence). CDR3 sequence (DNA): TGCGCCAGCAGTGAGTCGCGGGGGACGGACGAGCAGTACTTC. Encoded protein: CASSESRGTDEQYF.

CDR3 in DNA: TGTGCCAGCAGCTCCCTCGGGACAGGGGATTCTATCGAGCAGTACTTC. This gives the protein CASSSLGTGDSIEQYF. The chain employs TRBV5-6 and TRBJ2-7; 10 nucleotides align to TRBD1. Per the germline V gene, CDR1 is SGHDT and CDR2 is YYEEEE. The CDR3 has 16 amino acids. V dropped 3 bases and J dropped 6; count of bases not matched to a gene: 12.

In this sample, this clone turned up a few times. The chain uses TRBV6-5 and TRBJ1-6; a weak D match, TRBD1 (5 bases). V was cut by 2 bases and J by 9 bases, with 14 bases left in between. In germline, CDR1 is MNHEY, CDR2 SVGAGI. The CDR3 contains 15 residues. In nucleotides, the CDR3 is TGTGCCAGCAGTTACCAGGGTCCACGGGGTTCACCCCTCCACTTT. This codes for CASSYQGPRGSPLHF.

In nucleotides, the CDR3 is TGTGCCAGCAGCTCCGGGGGCGGCTACACCTTC. Its translation is CASSSGGGYTF. The chain has TRBV7-9 and TRBJ1-2, with a tentative D call TRBD1 (6 bases). Germline V gives CDR1 SEHNR, CDR2 FQNEAQ (reference sequence). CDR3 size: 11 residues. V gave up 4 bases and J gave up 8 bases, with 8 bases separating them. Based on the CDR3 plus reference TRBV7-9 and TRBJ1-2, the full variable domain is DTGVSQNPRHKITKRGQNVTFRCDPISEHNRLYWYRQTLGQGPEFLTYFQNEAQLEKSRLLSDRFSAERPKGSFSTLEIQRTEQGDSAMYLCASSSGGGYTFGSGTRLTVV.

This chain joins TRBV7-2 and TRBJ2-7, with 7 bases identical to TRBD1. Germline assignment: CDR1 SGHTA and CDR2 FQGNSA. The CDR3 runs 16 residues. The junction had 14 bases not matched to a gene; V was cut back by 5 bases and J by 4 bases. The CDR3 nucleotides read TGTGCCAGCAGCCCGGACTCGACAGGGATGTTGTACGAGCAGTACTTC. As protein: CASSPDSTGMLYEQYF.

The J gene is TRBJ1-5, the V gene TRBV11-3; the D is unclear. This CDR3 is built from 13 residues. CDR1 and CDR2 (germline): SGHNT, YENEEA. Trimming stripped 5 bases from V and 4 bases from J, with 9 bases between. CDR3 in DNA: TGTGCCAGCAGCGGGTTGCGAAATCAGCCCCAGCATTTT. This encodes CASSGLRNQPQHF.

The chain employs TRBV10-1 and TRBJ1-2; 12 bases map to TRBD1. The germline CDR1 and CDR2 sequences are WNHNN and SYGVQD (reference sequence). J lost 7 bases, V lost 6 bases, and 12 bases had no gene match. The length of the CDR3 is 16 residues. The CDR3 sequence is CASSYDRDRGPSGYTF. Here the CDR3 DNA reads TGCGCCAGCAGCTACGACCGGGACAGGGGGCCTAGTGGCTACACCTTC.

This clone has just one count. The J gene is TRBJ2-1, the V gene TRBV5-1; TRBD2 aligns across 12 bases. In germline, CDR1 is SGHRS, CDR2 YFSETQ. The CDR3 sequence is 15 residues long. V lost 3 bases and J lost 5; bases outside the gene matches: 3. The CDR3 coding sequence is TGCGCCAGCAGCTCCCGGACTAGCGGGAACAATGAGCAGTTCTTC. Residues: CASSSRTSGNNEQFF. Drawing the rest from reference TRBV5-1 and TRBJ2-1, the complete variable domain is KAGVTQTPRYLIKTRGQQVTLSCSPISGHRSVSWYQQTPGQGLQFLFEYFSETQRNKGNFPGRFSGRQFSNSRSEMNVSTLELGDSALYLCASSSRTSGNNEQFFGPGTRLTVL.

This sequence joins TRBV5-4 and TRBJ1-3; 8 bases fit TRBD1. The J segment lost 2 bases and the V segment lost 3 bases, leaving 1 base of the junction unmatched. This CDR3 spans 14 amino acids. The germline V gene has CDR1 SGHNT and CDR2 YYREEE (reference sequence). The CDR3 DNA follows: TGTGCCAGCAGCTACAGGGGGACTGGAAACACCATATATTTT. Its protein is CASSYRGTGNTIYF.

J is TRBJ2-3 and V is TRBV15, with 12 bases that match TRBD2. Germline V CDR1 and CDR2: LNHNV, YYDKDF (reference sequence). Trimming took 0 bases from V and 8 from J; bases not matched to a gene: 3. The CDR3 is 15 amino acids. CDR3 bases: TGTGCCACCAGCAGAGAACTAGCGGGGGGAGGTACGCAGTATTTT. This gives the protein CATSRELAGGGTQYF.

The table lists this clone with a count of one. V is TRBV27 and J is TRBJ2-3, with 13 bases lining up with TRBD2. Trimming at V came to 4 bases and at J to 1 base, leaving 2 bases not matched to a gene. Germline V CDR1 and CDR2: MNHEY, SMNVEV (reference sequence). The CDR3 loop spans 16 amino acids. The CDR3 here is CASSSGLAGGTDTQYF. Written as DNA, the CDR3 is TGTGCCAGCAGTTCAGGACTAGCGGGGGGCACAGATACGCAGTATTTT.

This clone is a singleton in its sample. CDR3 loop: CASSLSWTGYEQYF. The CDR3 nucleotides are TGTGCCAGCAGTTTATCGTGGACAGGATACGAGCAGTACTTC. The rearrangement joins TRBV27 to TRBJ2-7, with 7 nucleotides matching TRBD1. Germline CDR1 and CDR2: MNHEY and SMNVEV (reference sequence). V shed 0 bases and J 4 bases; nucleotides not matched to a gene: 3. This CDR3 has 14 amino acids.

This clone was observed a handful of times. The chain carries TRBV6-1 and TRBJ2-7, with 11 nucleotides matching TRBD1. V shed 2 bases, J shed 9 bases, and the junction held 9 bases outside the gene matches. Germline-derived CDR1 and CDR2 are MNHNS and SASEGT. CDR3 size: 15 residues. In nucleotides, the CDR3 is TGTGCCAGCAGTGAATGGACAGGGGGCGCATTAGGGCAGTACTTC. It translates to CASSEWTGGALGQYF.

The chain is built from TRBV6-5 and TRBJ2-7, with 7 bases lining up with TRBD2. The CDR3 is 15 residues long. V lost 6 bases and J lost 5; bases outside the gene matches: 13. Germline CDR1 MNHEY, CDR2 SVGAGI. DNA for the CDR3: TGTGCCAGCAGACCCCCCGGGACTATTCGTCACGAGCAGTACTTC. It translates to CASRPPGTIRHEQYF.

The V call is TRBV5-1, the J call TRBJ1-6, with D tentatively TRBD1 (6 bases). Germline-derived CDR1 and CDR2 are SGHRS and YFSETQ. V was clipped by 3 bases and J by 8 bases, with 12 bases between them. This CDR3 spans 14 amino acids. The CDR3 reads CASSWGRPDSPLHF. The CDR3, as DNA: TGCGCCAGCAGCTGGGGGCGACCAGATTCACCCCTCCACTTT.

The V gene is TRBV7-2, the J gene TRBJ1-1; no firm D call. The CDR3 consists of 11 residues. Germline CDR1 is SGHTA and CDR2 is FQGNSA. Trimming took 1 base from V and 11 from J, leaving 8 bases between them. The CDR3 loop reads CASSLGGRAFF. CDR3 coding DNA: TGTGCCAGCAGCTTAGGGGGAAGGGCTTTCTTT.

This rearrangement joins TRBV2 to TRBJ1-5, with 9 bases fitting TRBD1. V lost 8 bases, J lost 1 base, and 6 bases stayed unmatched. This CDR3 is 15 amino acids long. Germline CDR1 and CDR2: SNHLY and FYNNEI. CDR3 residues: CASSGQGWSNQPQHF. The CDR3 DNA sequence: TGTGCCAGCTCGGGACAGGGATGGAGCAATCAGCCCCAGCATTTT. Full variable domain (remainder filled in from reference TRBV2 and TRBJ1-5): EPEVTQTPSHQVTQMGQEVILRCVPISNHLYFYWYRQILGQKVEFLVSFYNNEISEKSEIFDDQFSVERPDGSNFTLKIRSTKLEDSAMYFCASSGQGWSNQPQHFGDGTRLSIL.

This chain uses TRBV4-1 with TRBJ1-2; D ambiguous. The germline V and J ends were trimmed by 1 base and 2 bases, with 11 bases remaining between them. The CDR3 contains 15 residues. Germline CDR1 and CDR2: MGHRA and YSYEKL. CDR3 loop: CASSQVGHSNYGYTF. CDR3 DNA: TGCGCCAGCAGCCAAGTGGGCCACTCCAACTATGGCTACACCTTC.

The chain couples TRBV2 to TRBJ2-7; TRBD1 matches at 9 bases. This CDR3 comprises 12 residues. CDR1 is SNHLY, CDR2 FYNNEI, per germline. With 8 bases clipped from V and 6 bases from J, the junction kept 5 bases outside the gene matches. Here the CDR3 reads CASVYRGLEQYF. The CDR3 region has the DNA TGTGCCAGCGTTTACAGGGGGCTCGAGCAGTACTTC.

The chain employs TRBV4-1 and TRBJ1-4; possibly TRBD1 for D (5 bases). The CDR3 is 20 residues long. Germline V gene sequence: CDR1 MGHRA, CDR2 YSYEKL. V was cut by 4 bases and J by 0 bases, with 24 bases left in between. CDR3 nucleotides: TGCGCCAGCAGCCTTGTTACCGCCAGCGGAGGGGATGCAACTAATGAAAAACTGTTTTTT. It translates to CASSLVTASGGDATNEKLFF.

The chain recombines TRBV13 with TRBJ2-5; tentatively, D is TRBD2 (5 bases). This CDR3 comprises 14 residues. Deletions cut 0 bases from V and 4 bases from J, with 9 bases between. Germline V lookup: CDR1 PRHDT, CDR2 FYEKMQ (reference sequence). CDR3 sequence (DNA): TGTGCCAGCAGCTTAGGTTCTGGACTAGAGACCCAGTACTTC. Translated: CASSLGSGLETQYF.

This chain links TRBV19 with TRBJ2-5; a possible D gene is TRBD2 (7 bases). CDR1 LNHDA and CDR2 SQIVND come from the germline V gene (reference sequence). Trimming took off 3 bases at V and 4 bases at J, with 12 bases between the two ends. CDR3 length equals 14 residues. The CDR3 nucleotides read TGTGCCAGTAGTATCAACGGGGGGCGAGAGACCCAGTACTTC. It translates to CASSINGGRETQYF. Full variable domain (remainder filled in from reference TRBV19 and TRBJ2-5): DGGITQSPKYLFRKEGQNVTLSCEQNLNHDAMYWYRQDPGQGLRLIYYSQIVNDFQKGDIAEGYSVSREKKESFPLTVTSAQKNPTAFYLCASSINGGRETQYFGPGTRLLVL.

This clone appeared a single time. The CDR3 bases are TGTGCCTGGAGTGTACCGAGGCGGGGGGGGTACTACAATGAGCAGTTCTTC. This translates into CAWSVPRRGGYYNEQFF. This chain connects TRBV30 to TRBJ2-1, with TRBD2 matching over 9 bases. CDR3 length: 17 amino acids. Trimming removed 0 bases from V and 3 bases from J; junction bases left unmatched: 9. In germline, CDR1 is GTSNPN, CDR2 SVGIG (reference sequence).

This clone was seen just once. The chain carries TRBV7-9 and TRBJ1-2, with D perhaps TRBD1 (6 bases). CDR3 length: 14 amino acids. Trimming cost V 5 bases and J 0 bases, with 10 bases left between them. The germline V gene has CDR1 SEHNR and CDR2 FQNEAQ (reference sequence). The CDR3 region has the DNA TGTGCCAGCAGCCCCGGACAGACTAACTATGGCTACACCTTC. Protein: CASSPGQTNYGYTF.

The V gene is TRBV7-9, the J gene TRBJ2-6; TRBD1 or TRBD2 may be the D gene (5 bases each). CDR1 is SEHNR and CDR2 is FQNEAQ in the germline V gene (reference sequence). The CDR3 has 16 residues. V was trimmed by 1 base and J by 2 bases, leaving 9 bases between them. Here the CDR3 DNA reads TGTGCCAGCAGCTTAGGGAGAGGGGCTGGGGCCAACGTCCTGACTTTC. Protein: CASSLGRGAGANVLTF.

This chain uses TRBV9 with TRBJ2-7; D perhaps matches TRBD1 (6 bases). The CDR3 has 15 residues. The ends were cut back, 0 bases at V and 2 bases at J, with 12 bases in the middle. Germline V gives CDR1 SGDLS, CDR2 YYNGEE. The CDR3 reads CASSVGPGDPYEQYF. The CDR3 DNA follows: TGTGCCAGCAGCGTAGGCCCAGGGGATCCCTACGAGCAGTACTTC.

The genes are TRBV7-9 and TRBJ1-1; no firm D call. The ends were cut back, 3 bases at V and 5 bases at J, with 10 bases in the middle. Per the germline V gene, CDR1 is SEHNR and CDR2 is FQNEAQ (reference sequence). The CDR3 consists of 13 residues. Written as DNA, the CDR3 is TGTGCCAGCAGCTTGGTACAGCAAACTGAAGCTTTCTTT. Translated: CASSLVQQTEAFF.

This clone showed up just a few times. V gene TRBV7-2 combines with J gene TRBJ2-5; D gene ambiguous. CDR1 SGHTA and CDR2 FQGNSA come from the germline V gene. Trimming took 8 bases from V and 7 from J, leaving 17 bases between them. This CDR3 spans 13 amino acids. The CDR3 reads CASRLGVIGTQYF. Written as DNA, the CDR3 is TGTGCCAGCCGACTCGGTGTAATAGGGACCCAGTACTTC.